The present T cell receptor beta chain was sequenced within a study of CD8 T cells in Susac syndrome. Per germline, CDR1 LGHDT and CDR2 YNNKEL (reference sequence). The CDR3 consists of 12 residues. Trimming took off 1 base at V and 10 bases at J, with 10 bases between the two ends. Reverse transcription of 0.5 to 1 ug RNA was performed with random hexamers. A single record per CDR3 protein comes from TCRdb applying MiXCR to the immunoSEQ multiplex PCR reads. Of about 210,000 distinct CDR3 sequences listed, about 95% were seen once; the top ten hold around 0.08%. This TCR derives from a human donor with multiple sclerosis. This chain joins TRBV3-1 and TRBJ1-1, with no clear D. Sequencing was done on a sample of CD4+ T cells from PBMCs. Written as DNA, the CDR3 is TGTGCCAGCAGCCAAGGATCGCTAGGAGCTTTCTTT. It codes for CASSQGSLGAFF.